The 26 T cell receptor beta chains presented below share a single source sample, sequenced in a study of blood T cells in healthy people across ages. It was with a sample-barcoded 5' primer and a J-beta primer mix that a second PCR of about 7 to 12 cycles was run. TCRdb analysed the 5' RACE reads with MiXCR anew, one entry per CDR3 protein. The sample holds 1.5 million to 2 million distinct CDR3 sequences; about 49% are singletons and the top ten take roughly 2.1%. The sequenced material came from blood. The receptors stem from a woman aged 40-49 years in good health.

A single count supports this clonotype. The chain is built from TRBV9 and TRBJ1-4, with D perhaps matching TRBD1 (6 bases). V gave up 0 bases and J gave up 8 bases, with 14 bases separating them. CDR1 and CDR2 from the germline V gene are SGDLS and YYNGEE. The CDR3 runs 15 residues. The CDR3 protein is CASSVAGGLGEKLFF. CDR3 in DNA: TGTGCCAGCAGCGTAGCTGGGGGCTTAGGCGAAAAACTGTTTTTT.

This chain joins TRBV5-1 and TRBJ1-1, with D perhaps TRBD1 (6 bases). CDR1 is SGHRS, CDR2 YFSETQ, per germline. The CDR3 has 18 amino acids. V was cut by 3 bases and J by 0 bases, with 21 bases left in between. The CDR3 DNA reads as TGCGCCAGCAGCTCAAAAATCGGGGGACAAACAATGAACACTGAAGCTTTCTTT. It codes for CASSSKIGGQTMNTEAFF. Full variable domain (remainder filled in from reference TRBV5-1 and TRBJ1-1): KAGVTQTPRYLIKTRGQQVTLSCSPISGHRSVSWYQQTPGQGLQFLFEYFSETQRNKGNFPGRFSGRQFSNSRSEMNVSTLELGDSALYLCASSSKIGGQTMNTEAFFGQGTRLTVV.

The J gene is TRBJ1-6, the V gene TRBV14, with TRBD1 as a possible D gene (6 bases). The CDR3 is 15 amino acids. V was clipped by 0 bases and J by 8 bases, with 11 bases between them. The germline V gene has CDR1 SGHDN and CDR2 FVKESK. The CDR3 DNA is TGTGCCAGCAGCCAAGAATTACAGGGAGATTCACCCCTCCACTTT. It specifies CASSQELQGDSPLHF.

The V and J genes are TRBV20-1 and TRBJ1-2, with D possibly being TRBD1 (6 bases). The length of the CDR3 is 14 residues. Trimming removed 2 bases at V and 7 bases at J, with 17 bases between. Germline loops: CDR1 DFQATT, CDR2 SNEGSKA (reference sequence). CDR3 protein: CSARHREVFVGYTF. As DNA, the CDR3 is TGCAGTGCTAGACACAGGGAAGTGTTTGTTGGCTACACCTTC.

The V and J genes are TRBV24-1 and TRBJ2-1, with D perhaps given as TRBD1 or TRBD2 (6 bases each). Germline CDR1 is KGHDR and CDR2 is SFDVKD. This CDR3 contains 17 residues. V was pared by 4 bases and J by 5 bases, with 20 bases between. The CDR3 is CATSDTGQGTLNNEQFF. CDR3 sequence (DNA): TGTGCCACCAGTGACACTGGGCAGGGGACTCTTAACAATGAGCAGTTCTTC.

This clonotype was recorded at least ten times. The genes are TRBV7-2 and TRBJ2-7, with TRBD1 as a possible D gene (6 bases). The CDR3 totals 14 residues. V lost 4 bases, J lost 2 bases, and 12 bases lay in between. Germline values: CDR1 SGHTA, CDR2 FQGNSA. The chain's CDR3 is CASSSDKGAYEQYF. The DNA of the CDR3 is TGTGCCAGCAGCTCAGATAAGGGGGCCTACGAGCAGTACTTC.

The chain is built from TRBV6-1 and TRBJ2-7; 7 positions match TRBD1. The J segment lost 5 bases and the V segment lost 4 bases, leaving 8 bases of the junction unmatched. Germline CDR1 and CDR2: MNHNS and SASEGT. CDR3 length equals 14 residues. CDR3 amino acids: CASSARQGPNEQYF. The CDR3 DNA reads as TGTGCCAGCAGTGCACGACAGGGTCCAAACGAGCAGTACTTC.

V gene TRBV7-2 combines with J gene TRBJ1-5, with D perhaps matching TRBD1 (6 bases). The V end was cut by 4 bases, the J end by 3 bases, with 16 bases between. In germline, CDR1 is SGHTA, CDR2 FQGNSA. This CDR3 region has 16 residues. The CDR3 DNA follows: TGTGCCAGCAGCTCCAACGTACAGGGCTTCAATCAGCCCCAGCATTTT. Translation gives CASSSNVQGFNQPQHF.

This chain connects TRBV14 to TRBJ1-2; no clear D. This CDR3 is 15 amino acids long. Germline CDR1 SGHDN, CDR2 FVKESK. The germline V and J ends were trimmed by 1 base and 4 bases, with 13 bases remaining between them. The DNA for the CDR3 is TGTGCCAGCAGCCAAGGGCCTTCTGTCCCCTATGGCTACACCTTC. This gives the protein CASSQGPSVPYGYTF.

V usage is TRBV5-1 and J usage is TRBJ2-1; the D gene is possibly TRBD2 (7 bases). With 0 bases removed from V and 8 bases from J, the gap between germline ends came to 15 bases. This CDR3 has 15 amino acids. Germline loops: CDR1 SGHRS, CDR2 YFSETQ. The CDR3 region is CASSLGGGGSYEQFF. The CDR3 DNA reads TGCGCCAGCAGCTTGGGAGGCGGGGGCTCCTATGAGCAGTTCTTC.

V and J are TRBV5-6 and TRBJ2-3; 9 nucleotides match TRBD1. This CDR3 is built from 18 residues. After removal of 0 bases from V and 0 bases from J, the junction contained 8 bases not matched to a gene. Germline lookup yields CDR1 SGHDT and CDR2 YYEEEE. CDR3 nucleotide sequence: TGTGCCAGCAGCTTGGAATCCTGGGGGACAGGGAGCACAGATACGCAGTATTTT. Its protein product is CASSLESWGTGSTDTQYF. The variable domain in full, completed from reference TRBV5-6 and TRBJ2-3, reads DAGVTQSPTHLIKTRGQQVTLRCSPKSGHDTVSWYQQALGQGPQFIFQYYEEEERQRGNFPDRFSGHQFPNYSSELNVNALLLGDSALYLCASSLESWGTGSTDTQYFGPGTRLTVL.

The rearrangement joins TRBV2 to TRBJ1-1; 12 nucleotides agree with TRBD1. CDR3 size: 15 residues. Germline assignment: CDR1 SNHLY and CDR2 FYNNEI. The V segment lost 8 bases and the J segment 3 bases; nucleotides outside the gene matches: 7. As DNA, the CDR3 is TGTGCCAGCTCGGGACAGGGGGCATCATACACTGAAGCTTTCTTT. Its translation: CASSGQGASYTEAFF.

This clonotype was recorded a few times. The chain is built from TRBV15 and TRBJ2-7; D not certain. The CDR3 spans 14 residues. The germline gives CDR1 LNHNV, CDR2 YYDKDF (reference sequence). V was shortened by 5 bases and J by 6 bases, with 17 bases between the two germline ends. The CDR3 here is CATSGTFPPGEQYF. CDR3 in DNA: TGTGCCACCAGCGGAACGTTCCCCCCCGGCGAGCAGTACTTC.

This clonotype was recorded a few times. This sequence joins TRBV5-1 and TRBJ1-2; 7 bases are a match to TRBD1. This CDR3 has 12 residues. J gave up 8 bases and V 2 bases, and 3 bases lay outside the gene matches. The germline V gene encodes CDR1 SGHRS and CDR2 YFSETQ. The CDR3, as DNA: TGCGCCAGCAGCTTTACAGGGGAGGGCTACACCTTC. Its protein product is CASSFTGEGYTF.

The chain links TRBV4-3 to TRBJ1-1; TRBD1 aligns across 7 bases. CDR3 size: 14 residues. The germline V gene encodes CDR1 LGHNA and CDR2 YSLEER. After removal of 5 bases from V and 5 bases from J, the junction contained 8 bases not matched to a gene. CDR3 in DNA: TGCGCCAGCAGCTCCCTACAGGGACAGACTGAAGCTTTCTTT. This sequence encodes CASSSLQGQTEAFF.

The genes are TRBV12-3 or TRBV12-4 and TRBJ2-4; the D call may be TRBD1 or TRBD2 (5 bases each). Trimming removed 5 bases at V and 4 bases at J, with 12 bases between. CDR3 length: 14 residues. In DNA, the CDR3 is TGTGCCAGCAGTATCTCCGGGACGAAAAACATTCAGTACTTC. This encodes CASSISGTKNIQYF.

This clonotype has a handful of counts. V usage is TRBV7-9 and J usage is TRBJ1-1; 11 bases fit TRBD1. This CDR3 spans 14 amino acids. CDR1 is SEHNR, CDR2 FQNEAQ, per germline (reference sequence). After removal of 7 bases from V and 4 bases from J, the junction contained 5 bases not matched to a gene. The CDR3 DNA reads as TGTGCCAGCACTCGGACAGGGGGCATCACTGAAGCTTTCTTT. Protein: CASTRTGGITEAFF.

This clonotype showed up just a few times. The chain is built from TRBV4-2 and TRBJ1-2, with D perhaps matching TRBD1 (5 bases). This CDR3 is 14 amino acids long. Trimming removed 0 bases from V and 5 bases from J, with 10 bases in between. CDR1 is LGHNA and CDR2 is YNFKEQ in the germline V gene. The CDR3 reads CASSQDRQSYGYTF. CDR3 in DNA: TGTGCCAGCAGCCAAGATCGACAGTCTTATGGCTACACCTTC.

The chain couples TRBV12-3 or TRBV12-4 to TRBJ2-3; D ambiguous. Deletions cut 7 bases from V and 4 bases from J, with 6 bases between. The CDR3 runs to 11 residues. The CDR3: CASKRADTQYF. The CDR3 DNA reads TGTGCCAGCAAGCGAGCAGATACGCAGTATTTT.

This chain connects TRBV6-2 or TRBV6-3 to TRBJ1-2; the match to TRBD1 covers 8 bases. CDR1 and CDR2 (germline): MNHEY, SVGEGT. The CDR3 runs to 16 residues. Trimming at V came to 2 bases and at J to 8 bases, leaving 13 bases not matched to a gene. CDR3 region: CASSYVGQGTHGGYTF. CDR3 nucleotides: TGTGCCAGCAGTTACGTCGGACAGGGAACGCATGGCGGCTACACCTTC.

A few counts support this clonotype. The V gene is TRBV24-1, the J gene TRBJ2-3; a weak D match, TRBD2 (6 bases). This CDR3 is 15 amino acids long. V lost 5 bases to trimming and J lost 0 bases, with 11 bases between them. In germline, CDR1 is KGHDR, CDR2 SFDVKD. The CDR3 DNA follows: TGTGCCACCAGTGGTGGAGGGCAAAGCACAGATACGCAGTATTTT. The encoded protein is CATSGGGQSTDTQYF.

This clonotype was observed a single time. The junction and the germline gene differ at one end; a read error may be behind it. The chain is built from TRBV7-2 and TRBJ2-5; either TRBD1 or TRBD2 may fit D (6 bases each). Germline V CDR1 and CDR2: SGHTA, FQGNSA. The CDR3 is 16 residues long. The CDR3 region is CASSLVARGGQETLYF. The CDR3 coding sequence is TGTGCCAGCAGCTTAGTTGCCAGGGGAGGCCAAGAGACCCTGTACTTC.

This clonotype was recorded at least ten times. The genes are TRBV20-1 and TRBJ2-5, with 10 bases lining up with TRBD2. The CDR3 loop spans 14 amino acids. Germline loops: CDR1 DFQATT, CDR2 SNEGSKA (reference sequence). Losses at the gene ends were 5 bases for V and 3 bases for J; bases not matched to a gene: 6. The CDR3 here is CSAELAGNKETQYF. CDR3 nucleotide sequence: TGCAGTGCTGAACTAGCGGGGAATAAAGAGACCCAGTACTTC.

This clonotype has just one count. A junction boundary mismatches the germline segment, possibly from a read error. The rearrangement uses TRBV6-6 and TRBJ2-3; D is possibly TRBD1 or TRBD2 (6 bases each). Germline V gene sequence: CDR1 MNHNY, CDR2 SVGAGI (reference sequence). The CDR3 sequence is 14 residues long. CDR3 nucleotides: TGTGCCTGCAGTTACTCGGGGGACACAAATACGCAGTATTTT. Translated, it gives CACSYSGDTNTQYF.

For the CDR3, the DNA is TGTGCCAGCAGCTTAATCGGCGGAGAGAACACTGAAGCTTTCTTT. Amino acid sequence: CASSLIGGENTEAFF. The rearrangement joins TRBV7-3 to TRBJ1-1; the D is unclear. The CDR3 sequence is 15 residues long. The V gene lost 1 base and the J gene lost 1 base, with 10 bases spanning the gap. Germline CDR1 reads SGHTA; CDR2 reads FQGTGA.

V usage is TRBV29-1 and J usage is TRBJ2-1; 8 bases map to TRBD2. Germline V gives CDR1 SQVTM, CDR2 ANQGSEA. This CDR3 is 15 amino acids long. Trimming at V came to 1 base and at J to 3 bases, leaving 5 bases not matched to a gene. The CDR3, as DNA: TGCAGCGTTGAAGGTACTAGCGGCAACTACAATGAGCAGTTCTTC. This gives the protein CSVEGTSGNYNEQFF.